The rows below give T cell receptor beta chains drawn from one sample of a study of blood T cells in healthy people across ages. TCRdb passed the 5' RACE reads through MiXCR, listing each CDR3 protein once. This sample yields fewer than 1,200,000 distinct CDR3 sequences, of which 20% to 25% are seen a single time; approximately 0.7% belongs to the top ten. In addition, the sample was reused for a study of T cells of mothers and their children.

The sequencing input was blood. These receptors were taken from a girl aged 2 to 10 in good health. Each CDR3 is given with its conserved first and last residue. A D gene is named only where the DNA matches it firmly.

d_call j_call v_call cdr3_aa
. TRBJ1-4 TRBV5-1 CASSLGQRNEKLFF
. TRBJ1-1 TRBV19 CASSLIRLGVNTEAFF
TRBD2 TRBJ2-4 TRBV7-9 CASSLGVGGSGAKNIQYF
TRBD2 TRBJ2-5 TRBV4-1 CASSQARTSGEQETQYF
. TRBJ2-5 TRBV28 CASSFPSLTSSETQYF
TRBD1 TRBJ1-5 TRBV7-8 CASRGQGAGNQPQHF
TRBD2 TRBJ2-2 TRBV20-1 CSARNPASGMTGELFF
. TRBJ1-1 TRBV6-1 CASSPAEAFF
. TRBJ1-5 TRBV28 CASSSRIGGQPQHF
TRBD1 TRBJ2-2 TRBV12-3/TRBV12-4 CASRNRGRDTGELFF
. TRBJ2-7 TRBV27 CASSYRSNYEQYF
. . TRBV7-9 CASSSYRAADYNEQFF
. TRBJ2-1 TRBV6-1 CASSADRAEQFF
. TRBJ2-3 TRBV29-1 CSARRGSSTDTQYF
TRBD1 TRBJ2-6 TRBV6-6 CASSYTQGDGANVLTF
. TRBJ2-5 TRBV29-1 CSGTGGKETQYF
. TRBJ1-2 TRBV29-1 CSVVTYGYTF
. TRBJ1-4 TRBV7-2 CASSLVYGEKLFF
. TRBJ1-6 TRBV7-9 CASSGTQGRWDSPLHF
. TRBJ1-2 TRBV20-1 CSARGEYENYGYTF
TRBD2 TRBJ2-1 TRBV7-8 CASSVGTSGSEQFF
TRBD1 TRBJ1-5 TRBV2 CASKRTGAGNQPQHF
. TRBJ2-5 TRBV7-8 CASSQGHNQETQYF
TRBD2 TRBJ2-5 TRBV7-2 CASSLARWGGETQYF
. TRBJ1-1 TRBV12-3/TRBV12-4 CASSLASGLIQGMNTEAFF
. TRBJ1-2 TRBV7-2 CATPPERREGGYTF